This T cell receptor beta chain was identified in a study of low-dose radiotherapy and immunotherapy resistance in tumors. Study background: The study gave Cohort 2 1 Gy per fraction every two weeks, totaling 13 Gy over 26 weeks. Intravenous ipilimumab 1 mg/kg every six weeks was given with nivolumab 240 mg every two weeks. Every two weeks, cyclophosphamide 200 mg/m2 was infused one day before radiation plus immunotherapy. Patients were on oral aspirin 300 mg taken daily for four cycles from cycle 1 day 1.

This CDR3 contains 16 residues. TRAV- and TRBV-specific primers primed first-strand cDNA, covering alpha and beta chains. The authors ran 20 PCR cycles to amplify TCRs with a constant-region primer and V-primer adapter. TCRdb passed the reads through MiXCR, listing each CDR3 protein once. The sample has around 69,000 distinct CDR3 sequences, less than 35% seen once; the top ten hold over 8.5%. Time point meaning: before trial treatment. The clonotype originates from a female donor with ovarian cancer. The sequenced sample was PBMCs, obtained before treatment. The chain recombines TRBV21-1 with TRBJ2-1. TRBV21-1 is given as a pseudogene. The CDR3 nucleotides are TGTGCCAGCAGCAATCAGTGGTGGAGCTCCTACAATGAGCAGTTCTTC. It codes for CASSNQWWSSYNEQFF.